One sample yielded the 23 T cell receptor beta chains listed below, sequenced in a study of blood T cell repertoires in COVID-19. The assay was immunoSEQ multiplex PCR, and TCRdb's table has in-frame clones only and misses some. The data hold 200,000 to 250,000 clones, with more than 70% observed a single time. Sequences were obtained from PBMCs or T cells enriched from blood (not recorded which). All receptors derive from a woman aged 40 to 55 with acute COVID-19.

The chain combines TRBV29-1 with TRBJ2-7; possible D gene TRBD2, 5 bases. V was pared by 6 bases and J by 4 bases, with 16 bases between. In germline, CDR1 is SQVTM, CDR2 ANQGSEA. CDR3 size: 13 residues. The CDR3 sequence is CSVIGLAGYEQYF. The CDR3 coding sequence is TGCAGCGTCATCGGACTTGCTGGGTACGAGCAGTACTTC.

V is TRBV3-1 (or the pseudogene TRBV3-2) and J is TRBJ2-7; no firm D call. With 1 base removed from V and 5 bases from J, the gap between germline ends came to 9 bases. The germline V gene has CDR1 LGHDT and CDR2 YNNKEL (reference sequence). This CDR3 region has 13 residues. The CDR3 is CASSQASRDEQYF. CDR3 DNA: TGTGCCAGCAGCCAAGCCTCACGGGACGAGCAGTACTTC.

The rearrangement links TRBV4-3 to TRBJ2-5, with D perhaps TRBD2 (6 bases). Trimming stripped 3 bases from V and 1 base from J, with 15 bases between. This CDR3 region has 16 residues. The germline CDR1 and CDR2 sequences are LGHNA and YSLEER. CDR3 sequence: CASSHVPSLAQETQYF. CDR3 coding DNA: TGCGCCAGCAGCCACGTACCCTCACTAGCCCAAGAGACCCAGTACTTC.

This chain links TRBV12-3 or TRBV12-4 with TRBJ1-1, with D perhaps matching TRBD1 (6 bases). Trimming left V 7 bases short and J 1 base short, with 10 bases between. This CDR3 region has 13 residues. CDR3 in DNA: TGTGCCAGCACCCTGACAGGGAACACTGAAGCTTTCTTT. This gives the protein CASTLTGNTEAFF.

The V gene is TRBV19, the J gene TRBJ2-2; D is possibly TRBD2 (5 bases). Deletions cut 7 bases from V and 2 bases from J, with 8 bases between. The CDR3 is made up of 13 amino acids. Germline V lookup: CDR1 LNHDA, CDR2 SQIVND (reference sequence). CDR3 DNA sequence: TGTGCCAGTACGGGAAGAAACACCGGGGAGCTGTTTTTT. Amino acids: CASTGRNTGELFF. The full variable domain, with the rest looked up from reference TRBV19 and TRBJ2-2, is DGGITQSPKYLFRKEGQNVTLSCEQNLNHDAMYWYRQDPGQGLRLIYYSQIVNDFQKGDIAEGYSVSREKKESFPLTVTSAQKNPTAFYLCASTGRNTGELFFGEGSRLTVL.

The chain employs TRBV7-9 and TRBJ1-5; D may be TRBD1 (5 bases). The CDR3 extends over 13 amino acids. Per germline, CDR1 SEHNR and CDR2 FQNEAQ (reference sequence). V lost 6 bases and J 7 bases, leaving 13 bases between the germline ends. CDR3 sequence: CASSYAGVQPQHF. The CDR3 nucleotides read TGTGCCAGCAGTTACGCGGGGGTGCAGCCCCAGCATTTT.

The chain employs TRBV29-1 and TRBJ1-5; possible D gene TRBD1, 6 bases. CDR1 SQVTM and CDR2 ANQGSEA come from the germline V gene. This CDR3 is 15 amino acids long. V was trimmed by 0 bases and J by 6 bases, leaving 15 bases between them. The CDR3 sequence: CSVEEVGGGGQPQHF. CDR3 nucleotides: TGCAGCGTTGAAGAGGTGGGAGGGGGAGGTCAGCCCCAGCATTTT. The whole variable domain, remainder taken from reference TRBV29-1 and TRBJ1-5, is SAVISQKPSRDICQRGTSLTIQCQVDSQVTMMFWYRQQPGQSLTLIATANQGSEATYESGFVIDKFPISRPNLTFSTLTVSNMSPEDSSIYLCSVEEVGGGGQPQHFGDGTRLSIL.

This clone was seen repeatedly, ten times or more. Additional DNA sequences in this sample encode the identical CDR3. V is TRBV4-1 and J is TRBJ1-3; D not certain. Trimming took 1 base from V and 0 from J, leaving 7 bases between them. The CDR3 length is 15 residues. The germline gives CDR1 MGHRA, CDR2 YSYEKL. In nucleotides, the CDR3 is TGCGCCAGCAGCCAAGGGGAGAACTCTGGAAACACCATATATTTT. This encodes CASSQGENSGNTIYF.

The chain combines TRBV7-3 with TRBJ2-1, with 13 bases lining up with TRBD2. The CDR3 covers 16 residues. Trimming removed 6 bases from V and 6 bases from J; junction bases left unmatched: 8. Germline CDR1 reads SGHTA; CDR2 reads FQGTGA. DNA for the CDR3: TGTGCCAGCAGTGCGACTAGCGGGAGGCCTCCCAATGAGCAGTTCTTC. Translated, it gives CASSATSGRPPNEQFF.

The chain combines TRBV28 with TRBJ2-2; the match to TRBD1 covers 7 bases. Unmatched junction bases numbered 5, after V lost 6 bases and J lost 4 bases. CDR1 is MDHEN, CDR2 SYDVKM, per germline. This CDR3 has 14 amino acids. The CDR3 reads CASRDRVATGELFF. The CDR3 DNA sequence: TGTGCCAGCAGAGACAGGGTTGCCACCGGGGAGCTGTTTTTT.

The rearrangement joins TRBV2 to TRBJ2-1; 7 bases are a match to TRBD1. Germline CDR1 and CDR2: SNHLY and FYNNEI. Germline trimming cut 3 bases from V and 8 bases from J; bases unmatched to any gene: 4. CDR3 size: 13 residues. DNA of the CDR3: TGTGCCAGCAGTGATTACAGGGGTGATGAGCAGTTCTTC. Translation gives CASSDYRGDEQFF.

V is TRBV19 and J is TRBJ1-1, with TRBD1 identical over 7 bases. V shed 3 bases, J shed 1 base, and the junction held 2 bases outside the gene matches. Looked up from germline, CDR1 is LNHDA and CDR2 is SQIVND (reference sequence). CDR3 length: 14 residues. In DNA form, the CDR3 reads TGTGCCAGTAGTATGCGACAGGGGAACACTGAAGCTTTCTTT. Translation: CASSMRQGNTEAFF. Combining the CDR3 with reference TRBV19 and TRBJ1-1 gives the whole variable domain DGGITQSPKYLFRKEGQNVTLSCEQNLNHDAMYWYRQDPGQGLRLIYYSQIVNDFQKGDIAEGYSVSREKKESFPLTVTSAQKNPTAFYLCASSMRQGNTEAFFGQGTRLTVV.

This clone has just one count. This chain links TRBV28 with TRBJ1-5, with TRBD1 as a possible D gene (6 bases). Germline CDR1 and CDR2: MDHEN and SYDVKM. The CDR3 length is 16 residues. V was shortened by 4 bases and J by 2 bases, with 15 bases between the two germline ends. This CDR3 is CASSSDTGWGNQPQHF. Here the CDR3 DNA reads TGTGCCAGCAGTTCCGACACAGGGTGGGGCAATCAGCCCCAGCATTTT.

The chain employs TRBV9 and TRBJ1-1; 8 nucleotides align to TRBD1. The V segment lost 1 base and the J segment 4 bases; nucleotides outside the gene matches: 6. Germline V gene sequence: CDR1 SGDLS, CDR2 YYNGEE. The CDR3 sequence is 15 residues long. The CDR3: CASSVIGQGSTEAFF. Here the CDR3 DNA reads TGTGCCAGCAGCGTAATAGGACAGGGCTCCACTGAAGCTTTCTTT.

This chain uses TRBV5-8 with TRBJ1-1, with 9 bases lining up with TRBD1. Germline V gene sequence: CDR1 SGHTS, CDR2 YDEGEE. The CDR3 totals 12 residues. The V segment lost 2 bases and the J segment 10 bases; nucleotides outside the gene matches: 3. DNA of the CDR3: TGTGCCAGCAGCTTAACAGGGGGCGCAGCTTTCTTT. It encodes CASSLTGGAAFF.

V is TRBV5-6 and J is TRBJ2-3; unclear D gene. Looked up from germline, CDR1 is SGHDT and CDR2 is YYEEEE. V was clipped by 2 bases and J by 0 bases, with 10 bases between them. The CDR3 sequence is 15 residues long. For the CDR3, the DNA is TGTGCCAGCAGCTTTCTCCGGGTTAGCACAGATACGCAGTATTTT. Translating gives CASSFLRVSTDTQYF. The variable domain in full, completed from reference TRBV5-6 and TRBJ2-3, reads DAGVTQSPTHLIKTRGQQVTLRCSPKSGHDTVSWYQQALGQGPQFIFQYYEEEERQRGNFPDRFSGHQFPNYSSELNVNALLLGDSALYLCASSFLRVSTDTQYFGPGTRLTVL.

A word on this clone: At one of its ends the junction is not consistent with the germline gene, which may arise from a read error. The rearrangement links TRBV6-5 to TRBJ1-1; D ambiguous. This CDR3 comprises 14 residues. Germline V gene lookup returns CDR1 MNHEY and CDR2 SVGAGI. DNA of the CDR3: TGCAAAACCGGGAGGGTCCCTGAGGACACTGAAGCTTTCTTT. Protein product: CKTGRVPEDTEAFF.

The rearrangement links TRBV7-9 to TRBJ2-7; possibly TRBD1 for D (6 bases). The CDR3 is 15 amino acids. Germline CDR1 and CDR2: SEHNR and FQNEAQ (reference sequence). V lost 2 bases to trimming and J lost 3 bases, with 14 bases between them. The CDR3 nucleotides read TGTGCCAGCAGCTTAAACAGGGAAAAGCTCTACGAGCAGTACTTC. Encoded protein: CASSLNREKLYEQYF.

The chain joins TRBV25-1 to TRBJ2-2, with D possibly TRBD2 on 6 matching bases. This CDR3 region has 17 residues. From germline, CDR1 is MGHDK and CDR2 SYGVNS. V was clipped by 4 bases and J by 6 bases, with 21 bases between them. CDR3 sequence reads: CASSVGGWAGYAGELFF. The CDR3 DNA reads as TGTGCCAGCAGTGTGGGAGGTTGGGCGGGATACGCCGGGGAGCTGTTTTTT.

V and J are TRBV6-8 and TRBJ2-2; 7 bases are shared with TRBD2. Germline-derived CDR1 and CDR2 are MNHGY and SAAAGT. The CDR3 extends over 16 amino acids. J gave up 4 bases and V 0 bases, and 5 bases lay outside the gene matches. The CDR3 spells CASSYSRDYRTGELFF. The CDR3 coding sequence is TGTGCCAGCAGTTACTCGAGGGACTACCGCACCGGGGAGCTGTTTTTT.

The CDR3 here is CASSPSSAGELFF. The CDR3 nucleotides read TGTGCCAGCAGCCCTAGCTCTGCCGGGGAGCTGTTTTTT. The genes are TRBV7-9 and TRBJ2-2, with D possibly being TRBD2 (5 bases). The CDR3 is 13 amino acids. CDR1 and CDR2 (germline): SEHNR, FQNEAQ (reference sequence). Between the trimmed V and J ends, which lost 5 bases and 6 bases, there was a span of 10 bases.

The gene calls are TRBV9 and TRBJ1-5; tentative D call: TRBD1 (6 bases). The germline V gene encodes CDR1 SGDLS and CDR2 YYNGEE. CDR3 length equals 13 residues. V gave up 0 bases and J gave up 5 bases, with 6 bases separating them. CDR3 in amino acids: CASSVAGDQPQHF. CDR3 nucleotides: TGTGCCAGCAGCGTAGCAGGGGATCAGCCCCAGCATTTT.

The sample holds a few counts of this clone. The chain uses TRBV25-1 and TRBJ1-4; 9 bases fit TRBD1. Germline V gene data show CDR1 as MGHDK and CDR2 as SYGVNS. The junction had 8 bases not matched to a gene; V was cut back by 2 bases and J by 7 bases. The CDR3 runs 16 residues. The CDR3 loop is CASSEPGTGYREKLFF. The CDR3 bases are TGTGCCAGCAGTGAACCCGGGACAGGGTATCGTGAAAAACTGTTTTTT.